This T cell receptor beta chain came from a study of regulatory T cells in long-lasting Graves disease. For TCR beta, libraries came from iRepertoire HTBI primers and Arm-PCR of CDR3 regions. TCRdb re-called the multiplex PCR reads with MiXCR, one entry per CDR3 protein. The sample holds 400,000 to 500,000 distinct CDR3 sequences; 15% are singletons and the top ten take about 7.8%. V lost 6 bases and J lost 2, with 17 bases in between. CDR1 SGHNT and CDR2 YENEEA come from the germline V gene. This CDR3 is built from 15 residues. Indicated time point: newly diagnosed GD, antithyroid drugs for less than 3 months. The TCR library was prepared using RNA isolated from PBMCs. Graves' disease diagnosis was established per American Thyroid Association guidelines. The sample also formed part of further work on T cells in Graves' hyperthyroidism and ophthalmopathy.

This TCR came from a woman aged 35 to 49 with Graves disease. The V gene is TRBV11-3, the J gene TRBJ2-7; possibly TRBD2 for D (5 bases). The source material was peripheral blood mononuclear cells (PBMCs), sampled at new diagnosis, from a patient treated with antithyroid drugs. The CDR3 loop is CASSERRVGAYEQYF. The CDR3 DNA reads TGTGCCAGCAGTGAAAGGCGGGTCGGGGCCTACGAGCAGTACTTC. The variable domain in full, with the rest retrieved from reference TRBV11-3 and TRBJ2-7, is EAGVVQSPRYKIIEKKQPVAFWCNPISGHNTLYWYLQNLGQGPELLIRYENEEAVDDSQLPKDRFSAERLKGVDSTLKIQPAELGDSAVYLCASSERRVGAYEQYFGPGTRLTVT.